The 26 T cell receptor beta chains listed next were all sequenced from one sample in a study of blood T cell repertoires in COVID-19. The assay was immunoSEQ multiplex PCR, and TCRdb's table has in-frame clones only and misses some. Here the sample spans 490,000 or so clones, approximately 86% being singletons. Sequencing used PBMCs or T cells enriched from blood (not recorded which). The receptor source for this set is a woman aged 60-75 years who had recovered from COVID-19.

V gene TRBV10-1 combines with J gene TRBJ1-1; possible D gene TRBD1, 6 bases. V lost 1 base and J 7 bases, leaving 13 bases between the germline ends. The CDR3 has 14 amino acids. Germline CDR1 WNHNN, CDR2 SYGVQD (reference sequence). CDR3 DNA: TGCGCCAGCAGTGAGTACAGGGAAAGGGGTGAAGCTTTCTTT. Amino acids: CASSEYRERGEAFF.

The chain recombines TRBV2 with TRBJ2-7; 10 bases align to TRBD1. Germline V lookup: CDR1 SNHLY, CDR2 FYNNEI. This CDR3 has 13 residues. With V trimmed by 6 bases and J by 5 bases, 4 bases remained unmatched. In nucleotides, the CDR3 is TGTGCCAGCAGGGGGGACAGGGGCCACGAGCAGTACTTC. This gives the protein CASRGDRGHEQYF.

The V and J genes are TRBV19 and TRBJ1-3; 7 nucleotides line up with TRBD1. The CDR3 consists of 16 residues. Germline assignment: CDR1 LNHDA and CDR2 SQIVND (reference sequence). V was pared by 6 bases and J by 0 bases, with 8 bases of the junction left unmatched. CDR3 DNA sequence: TGTGCCAGTAGCCCTAAGACAGGGCTCTCTGGAAACACCATATATTTT. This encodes CASSPKTGLSGNTIYF.

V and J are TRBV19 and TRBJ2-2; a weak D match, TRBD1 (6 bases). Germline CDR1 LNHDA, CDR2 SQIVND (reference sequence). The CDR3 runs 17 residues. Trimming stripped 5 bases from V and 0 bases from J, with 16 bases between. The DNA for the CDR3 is TGTGCCAGTAGTGCTCTTAGGACAGCATCGAACACCGGGGAGCTGTTTTTT. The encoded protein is CASSALRTASNTGELFF. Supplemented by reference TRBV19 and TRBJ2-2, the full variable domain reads DGGITQSPKYLFRKEGQNVTLSCEQNLNHDAMYWYRQDPGQGLRLIYYSQIVNDFQKGDIAEGYSVSREKKESFPLTVTSAQKNPTAFYLCASSALRTASNTGELFFGEGSRLTVL.

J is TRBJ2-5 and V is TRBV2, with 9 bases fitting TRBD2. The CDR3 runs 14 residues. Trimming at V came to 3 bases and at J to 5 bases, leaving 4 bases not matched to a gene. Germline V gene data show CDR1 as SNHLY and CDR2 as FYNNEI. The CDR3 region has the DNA TGTGCCAGCAGTGAGCTGAGCGGGGGGGAGACCCAGTACTTC. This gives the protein CASSELSGGETQYF.

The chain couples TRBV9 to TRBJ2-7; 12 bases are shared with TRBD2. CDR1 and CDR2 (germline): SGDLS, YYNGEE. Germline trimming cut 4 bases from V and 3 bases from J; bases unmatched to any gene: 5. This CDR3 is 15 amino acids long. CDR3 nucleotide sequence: TGTGCCAGCAGCCCCCCGGGACTAGCGGGCTACGAGCAGTACTTC. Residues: CASSPPGLAGYEQYF.

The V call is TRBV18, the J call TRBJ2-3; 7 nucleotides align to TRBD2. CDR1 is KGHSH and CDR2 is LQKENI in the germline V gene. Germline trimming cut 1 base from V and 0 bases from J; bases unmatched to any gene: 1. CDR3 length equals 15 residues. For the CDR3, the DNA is TGTGCCAGCTCACCACTGGGGGGGAGCACAGATACGCAGTATTTT. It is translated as CASSPLGGSTDTQYF.

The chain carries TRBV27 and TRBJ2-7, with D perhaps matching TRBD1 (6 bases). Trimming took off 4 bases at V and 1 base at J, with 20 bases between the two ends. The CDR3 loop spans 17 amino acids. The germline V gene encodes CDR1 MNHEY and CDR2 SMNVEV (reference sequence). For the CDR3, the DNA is TGTGCCAGCAGTTCCCTATACCAGGACAGTGTATCCTACGAGCAGTACTTC. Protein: CASSSLYQDSVSYEQYF.

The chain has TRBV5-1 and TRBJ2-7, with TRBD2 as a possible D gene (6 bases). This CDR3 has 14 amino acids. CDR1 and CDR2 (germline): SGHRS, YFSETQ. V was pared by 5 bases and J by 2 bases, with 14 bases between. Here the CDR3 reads CASREGLNAYEQYF. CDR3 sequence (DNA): TGCGCCAGCAGGGAAGGACTAAATGCCTACGAGCAGTACTTC. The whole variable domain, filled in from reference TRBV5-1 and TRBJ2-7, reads KAGVTQTPRYLIKTRGQQVTLSCSPISGHRSVSWYQQTPGQGLQFLFEYFSETQRNKGNFPGRFSGRQFSNSRSEMNVSTLELGDSALYLCASREGLNAYEQYFGPGTRLTVT.

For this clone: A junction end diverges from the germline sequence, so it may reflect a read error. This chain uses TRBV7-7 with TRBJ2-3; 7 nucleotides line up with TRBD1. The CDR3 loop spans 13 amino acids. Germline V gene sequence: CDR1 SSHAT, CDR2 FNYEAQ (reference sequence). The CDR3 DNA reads TGTGCTAGCAGCTTGCGACAGGGAGATACGCAGTATTTT. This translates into CASSLRQGDTQYF.

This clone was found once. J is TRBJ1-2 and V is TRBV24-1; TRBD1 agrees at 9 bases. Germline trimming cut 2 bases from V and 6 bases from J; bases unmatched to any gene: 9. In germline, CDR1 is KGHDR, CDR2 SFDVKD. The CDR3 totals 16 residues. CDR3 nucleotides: TGTGCCACCAGTGATTCTTCCGGGACAGGGATGAATGGCTACACCTTC. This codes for CATSDSSGTGMNGYTF.

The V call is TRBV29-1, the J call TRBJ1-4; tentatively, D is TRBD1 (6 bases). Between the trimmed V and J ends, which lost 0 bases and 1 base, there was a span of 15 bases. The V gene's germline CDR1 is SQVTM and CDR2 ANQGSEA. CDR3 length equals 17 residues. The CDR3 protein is CSVEDLRQVETNEKLFF. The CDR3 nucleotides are TGCAGCGTTGAAGATTTGAGACAGGTTGAAACTAATGAAAAACTGTTTTTT.

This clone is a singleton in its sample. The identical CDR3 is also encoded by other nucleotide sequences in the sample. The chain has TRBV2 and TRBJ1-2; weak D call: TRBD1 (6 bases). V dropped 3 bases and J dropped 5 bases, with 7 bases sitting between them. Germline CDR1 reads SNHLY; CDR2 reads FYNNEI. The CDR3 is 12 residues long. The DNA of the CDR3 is TGTGCCAGCAGTGAGGACAGTTATGGCTACACCTTC. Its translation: CASSEDSYGYTF.

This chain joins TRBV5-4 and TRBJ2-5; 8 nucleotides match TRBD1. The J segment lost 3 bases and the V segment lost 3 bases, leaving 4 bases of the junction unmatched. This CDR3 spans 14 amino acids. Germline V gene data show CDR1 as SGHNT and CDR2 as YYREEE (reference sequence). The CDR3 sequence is CASSSGQGKETQYF. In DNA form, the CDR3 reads TGTGCCAGCAGCTCCGGACAGGGTAAAGAGACCCAGTACTTC. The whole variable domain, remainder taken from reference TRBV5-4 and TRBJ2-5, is ETGVTQSPTHLIKTRGQQVTLRCSSQSGHNTVSWYQQALGQGPQFIFQYYREEENGRGNFPPRFSGLQFPNYSSELNVNALELDDSALYLCASSSGQGKETQYFGPGTRLLVL.

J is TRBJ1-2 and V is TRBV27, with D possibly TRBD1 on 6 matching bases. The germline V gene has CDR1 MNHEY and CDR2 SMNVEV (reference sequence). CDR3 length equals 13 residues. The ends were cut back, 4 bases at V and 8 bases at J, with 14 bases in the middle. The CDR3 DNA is TGTGCCAGCAGTTCACAGGGATTAGGAGGCTACACCTTC. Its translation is CASSSQGLGGYTF.

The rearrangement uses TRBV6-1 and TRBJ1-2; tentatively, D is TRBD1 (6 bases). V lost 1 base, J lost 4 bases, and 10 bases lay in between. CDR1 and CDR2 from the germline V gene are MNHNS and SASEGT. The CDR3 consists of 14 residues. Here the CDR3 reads CASSEGQGRYGYTF. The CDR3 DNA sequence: TGTGCCAGCAGTGAAGGTCAGGGGCGCTATGGCTACACCTTC.

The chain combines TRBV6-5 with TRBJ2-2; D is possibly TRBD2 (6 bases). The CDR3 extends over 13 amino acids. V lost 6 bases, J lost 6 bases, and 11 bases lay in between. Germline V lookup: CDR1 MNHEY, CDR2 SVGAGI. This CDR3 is CASSTGTAGELFF. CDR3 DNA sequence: TGTGCCAGCAGCACCGGGACTGCCGGGGAGCTGTTTTTT.

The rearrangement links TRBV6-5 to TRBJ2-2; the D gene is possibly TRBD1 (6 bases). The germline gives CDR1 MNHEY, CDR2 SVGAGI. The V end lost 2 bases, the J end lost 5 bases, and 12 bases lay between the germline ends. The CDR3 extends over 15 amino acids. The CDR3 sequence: CASSYRTELTGELFF. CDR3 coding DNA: TGTGCCAGCAGTTACAGGACAGAACTAACCGGGGAGCTGTTTTTT.

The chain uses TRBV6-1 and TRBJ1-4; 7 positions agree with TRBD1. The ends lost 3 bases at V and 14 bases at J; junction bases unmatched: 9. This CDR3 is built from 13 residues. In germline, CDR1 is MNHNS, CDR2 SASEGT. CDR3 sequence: CASSDPGIRGLFF. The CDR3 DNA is TGTGCCAGCAGTGACCCCGGGATCAGGGGGCTGTTTTTT.

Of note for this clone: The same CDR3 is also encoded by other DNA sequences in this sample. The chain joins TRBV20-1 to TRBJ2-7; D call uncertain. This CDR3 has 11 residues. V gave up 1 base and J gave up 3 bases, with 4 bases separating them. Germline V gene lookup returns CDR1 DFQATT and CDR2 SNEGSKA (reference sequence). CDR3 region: CSARGGYEQYF. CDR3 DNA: TGCAGTGCTAGAGGAGGCTACGAGCAGTACTTC.

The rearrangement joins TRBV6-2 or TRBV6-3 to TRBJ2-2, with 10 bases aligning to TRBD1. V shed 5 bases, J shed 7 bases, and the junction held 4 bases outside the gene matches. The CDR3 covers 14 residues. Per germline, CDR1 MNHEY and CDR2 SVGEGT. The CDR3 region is CASSRTGGYGELFF. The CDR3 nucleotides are TGTGCCAGCAGTAGGACAGGGGGTTACGGGGAGCTGTTTTTT.

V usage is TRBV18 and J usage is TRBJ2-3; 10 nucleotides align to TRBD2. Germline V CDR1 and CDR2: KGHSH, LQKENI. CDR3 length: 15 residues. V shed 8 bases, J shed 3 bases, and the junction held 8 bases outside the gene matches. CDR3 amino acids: CASVLAGGTTDTQYF. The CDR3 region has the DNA TGTGCCAGCGTTTTAGCGGGGGGCACTACAGATACGCAGTATTTT.

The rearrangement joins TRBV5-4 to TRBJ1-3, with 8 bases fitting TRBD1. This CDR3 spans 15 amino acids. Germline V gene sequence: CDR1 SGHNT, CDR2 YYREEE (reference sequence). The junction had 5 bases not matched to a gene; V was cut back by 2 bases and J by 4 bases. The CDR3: CASSFQGAAGNTIYF. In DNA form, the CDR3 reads TGTGCCAGCAGCTTTCAGGGGGCGGCAGGAAACACCATATATTTT.

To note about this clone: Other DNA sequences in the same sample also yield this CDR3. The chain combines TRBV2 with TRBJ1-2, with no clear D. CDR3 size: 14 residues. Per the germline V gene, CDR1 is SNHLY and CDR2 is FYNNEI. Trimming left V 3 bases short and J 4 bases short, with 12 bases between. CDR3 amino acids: CASSESGLLYGYTF. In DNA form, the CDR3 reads TGTGCCAGCAGTGAGTCAGGACTCCTCTATGGCTACACCTTC.

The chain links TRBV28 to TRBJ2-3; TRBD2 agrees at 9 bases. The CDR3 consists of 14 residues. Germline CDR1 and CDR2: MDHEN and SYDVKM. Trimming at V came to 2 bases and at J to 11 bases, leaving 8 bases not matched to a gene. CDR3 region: CASSLERGARGQYF. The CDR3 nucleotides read TGTGCCAGCAGTTTAGAGCGGGGGGCCCGGGGGCAGTATTTT.

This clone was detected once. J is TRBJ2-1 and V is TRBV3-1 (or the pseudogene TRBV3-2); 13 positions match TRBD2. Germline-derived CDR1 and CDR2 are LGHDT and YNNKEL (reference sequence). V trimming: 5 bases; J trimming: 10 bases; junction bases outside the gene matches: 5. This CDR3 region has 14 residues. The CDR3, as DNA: TGTGCCAGCAGCTGGACTAGCGGGGGCGGGGAGCAGTTCTTC. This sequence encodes CASSWTSGGGEQFF.